The T cell receptor beta chain under discussion was sequenced for a study of blood T cell repertoires in COVID-19. This CDR3 contains 16 residues. From germline, CDR1 is MNHNS and CDR2 SASEGT. Trimming left V 3 bases short and J 2 bases short, with 16 bases between. Produced via immunoSEQ multiplex PCR; TCRdb's table is partial and in-frame only. This sample has approximately 280,000 clones, with around 90% found just once. V gene TRBV6-1 combines with J gene TRBJ2-5; TRBD1 is a possible D gene (6 bases). Material: peripheral blood. This clonotype was sampled from a man aged 45-65 years with acute or convalescent COVID-19. The CDR3 DNA reads TGTGCCAGCAGTGATCAAAGAGGGGGTTCTCAAGAGACCCAGTACTTC. It is translated as CASSDQRGGSQETQYF.